These 19 T cell receptor beta chains share one sample of origin, sequenced in a study of T cells in Graves' hyperthyroidism and ophthalmopathy. Amplification targeted TCR beta CDR3 regions from RNA transcripts. The TCR CDR3 first-round RT-PCR relied on the HTBI primer set. TCRdb processed the multiplex PCR reads anew with MiXCR; each CDR3 protein has one entry. The sample contains around 370,000 distinct CDR3 sequences, roughly 18% of which appear only once. Sequenced material: blood. These receptors were obtained from a man aged 18 to 29 with Graves' ophthalmopathy.

The chain joins TRBV18 to TRBJ1-4, with TRBD1 matching 8 bases. Germline lookup yields CDR1 KGHSH and CDR2 LQKENI. V was pared by 3 bases and J by 7 bases, with 10 bases of the junction left unmatched. The CDR3 is made up of 16 amino acids. In DNA form, the CDR3 reads TGTGCCAGCTCACCCCTCGCGGGACAGGAAATTGAAAAACTGTTTTTT. This sequence encodes CASSPLAGQEIEKLFF.

The rearrangement joins TRBV13 to TRBJ2-1; TRBD2 aligns across 9 bases. This CDR3 is 16 amino acids long. The J segment lost 6 bases and the V segment lost 4 bases, leaving 10 bases of the junction unmatched. Germline CDR1 PRHDT, CDR2 FYEKMQ (reference sequence). This CDR3 reads CASSSAQSGGLNEQFF. For the CDR3, the DNA is TGTGCCAGCAGCTCAGCCCAGAGCGGGGGGCTCAATGAGCAGTTCTTC.

This clonotype occurred many times. The chain carries TRBV7-9 and TRBJ2-1; a weak D match, TRBD2 (5 bases). The CDR3 is made up of 15 amino acids. V lost 6 bases, J lost 8 bases, and 20 bases lay in between. Per germline, CDR1 SEHNR and CDR2 FQNEAQ (reference sequence). The CDR3 here is CASRLETRVGDEQFF. CDR3 DNA: TGTGCCAGCAGGTTGGAGACGCGGGTGGGAGATGAGCAGTTCTTC. Full variable domain (outside the CDR3, taken from reference TRBV7-9 and TRBJ2-1): DTGVSQNPRHKITKRGQNVTFRCDPISEHNRLYWYRQTLGQGPEFLTYFQNEAQLEKSRLLSDRFSAERPKGSFSTLEIQRTEQGDSAMYLCASRLETRVGDEQFFGPGTRLTVL.

V gene TRBV24-1 combines with J gene TRBJ1-1, with TRBD1 matching 8 bases. Germline V gene sequence: CDR1 KGHDR, CDR2 SFDVKD. The CDR3 has 13 amino acids. The junction had 2 bases not matched to a gene; V was cut back by 5 bases and J by 4 bases. The CDR3: CATSGQGATEAFF. CDR3 bases: TGTGCCACCAGTGGTCAGGGGGCCACTGAAGCTTTCTTT.

The J gene is TRBJ2-2, the V gene TRBV3-1, with D perhaps TRBD1 (5 bases). V was cut by 1 base and J by 2 bases, with 11 bases left in between. The CDR3 has 16 amino acids. Germline CDR1 LGHDT, CDR2 YNNKEL (reference sequence). The CDR3 here is CASSQGLQGNTGELFF. The CDR3 DNA reads TGTGCCAGCAGCCAAGGGCTCCAGGGAAACACCGGGGAGCTGTTTTTT.

This clonotype was recorded a few times. V gene TRBV6-2 or TRBV6-3 combines with J gene TRBJ2-3; 8 bases are a match to TRBD2. Per germline, CDR1 MNHEY and CDR2 SVGEGT. The V and J ends lost 2 bases and 0 bases, in that order; junction bases with no gene match: 4. This CDR3 contains 16 residues. The CDR3 protein is CASSYGERGSTDTQYF. Here the CDR3 DNA reads TGTGCCAGCAGTTACGGTGAGCGGGGGAGCACAGATACGCAGTATTTT.

This clonotype has at least ten counts. V usage is TRBV6-1 and J usage is TRBJ2-5, with a tentative D call TRBD2 (6 bases). V lost 4 bases and J lost 6, with 15 bases in between. The CDR3 sequence is 14 residues long. CDR1 and CDR2 (germline): MNHNS, SASEGT. The CDR3: CASSARGTRQTQYF. The CDR3 DNA is TGTGCCAGCAGTGCGCGGGGTACCCGGCAGACCCAGTACTTC.

This clonotype was counted many times. This sequence joins TRBV3-1 and TRBJ1-5, with D hard to call. The CDR3 runs to 14 residues. The germline gives CDR1 LGHDT, CDR2 YNNKEL (reference sequence). V lost 1 base, J lost 9 bases, and 13 bases lay in between. The CDR3, as DNA: TGTGCCAGCAGCCAAGGGACGGTCCGCGGGCCCCAGCATTTT. Translated, it gives CASSQGTVRGPQHF.

This clonotype showed up just a few times. The J gene is TRBJ2-2, the V gene TRBV6-2 or TRBV6-3, with 11 nucleotides matching TRBD2. CDR1 MNHEY and CDR2 SVGEGT come from the germline V gene. CDR3 length equals 15 residues. J lost 6 bases, V lost 6 bases, and 6 bases had no gene match. CDR3 DNA: TGTGCCAGCAGCTTAGCGGGGGGGACGGCCGGGGAGCTGTTTTTT. Its protein product is CASSLAGGTAGELFF.

The rearrangement links TRBV19 to TRBJ2-1, with 9 bases identical to TRBD2. The CDR3 has 15 amino acids. V trimming: 5 bases; J trimming: 6 bases; junction bases outside the gene matches: 8. Per germline, CDR1 LNHDA and CDR2 SQIVND (reference sequence). CDR3 residues: CASSSGSGGSNEQFF. CDR3 DNA: TGTGCCAGTAGTTCGGGGAGCGGGGGGTCCAATGAGCAGTTCTTC.

This clonotype was seen a few times. The V call is TRBV6-5, the J call TRBJ2-4, with 10 bases that match TRBD1. V shed 4 bases, J shed 7 bases, and the junction held 4 bases outside the gene matches. This CDR3 comprises 14 residues. Per germline, CDR1 MNHEY and CDR2 SVGAGI. CDR3 nucleotide sequence: TGTGCCAGCAGTTCGGGACAGGGGCAGAACATTCAGTACTTC. It translates to CASSSGQGQNIQYF.

This clonotype occurred many times. The CDR3 nucleotides are TGCGCCAGCAGCGCAGGCTCTGGAAACACCATATATTTT. Protein sequence: CASSAGSGNTIYF. This chain uses TRBV5-1 with TRBJ1-3; no reliable D call. Germline assignment: CDR1 SGHRS and CDR2 YFSETQ. This CDR3 spans 13 amino acids. V was cut by 4 bases and J by 0 bases, with 5 bases left in between.

This chain uses TRBV20-1 with TRBJ2-2, with 7 bases that match TRBD2. Germline V gives CDR1 DFQATT, CDR2 SNEGSKA (reference sequence). This CDR3 comprises 12 residues. Unmatched junction bases numbered 3, after V lost 6 bases and J lost 5 bases. In nucleotides, the CDR3 is TGCAGTGCCAGACTAGCAACCGGGGAGCTGTTTTTT. It is translated as CSARLATGELFF.

Regarding this clonotype: A read error may produce the germline difference seen at one junction end. The J gene is TRBJ1-5, the V gene TRBV4-1; unclear D gene. The CDR3 spans 18 residues. The germline V gene encodes CDR1 MGHRA and CDR2 YSYEKL. The CDR3 reads CANSQDPSGSYSNQPQHF. The CDR3, as DNA: TGCGCCAACAGCCAAGATCCGAGCGGTTCATATAGCAATCAGCCCCAGCATTTT.

The sample holds many counts of this clonotype. This rearrangement joins TRBV2 to TRBJ2-7, with D uncertain. CDR3 length equals 11 residues. The germline V gene encodes CDR1 SNHLY and CDR2 FYNNEI. Trimming took off 8 bases at V and 5 bases at J, with 10 bases between the two ends. The DNA for the CDR3 is TGTGCCAGCTCGCCCACCCACGAGCAGTACTTC. Amino acid sequence: CASSPTHEQYF.

This clonotype was observed at least ten times. The chain combines TRBV5-1 with TRBJ1-2, with a weak D call TRBD1 (5 bases). Looked up from germline, CDR1 is SGHRS and CDR2 is YFSETQ. V shed 9 bases and J shed 4 bases, with 22 bases lying between them. CDR3 length: 15 amino acids. The CDR3 is CATQTASRGPYGYTF. The CDR3 DNA is TGCGCCACCCAAACCGCCTCCCGGGGACCCTATGGCTACACCTTC.

V and J are TRBV27 and TRBJ2-3; 7 bases align to TRBD2. The J segment lost 4 bases and the V segment lost 5 bases, leaving 9 bases of the junction unmatched. The CDR3 covers 15 residues. Germline V gene lookup returns CDR1 MNHEY and CDR2 SMNVEV (reference sequence). Here the CDR3 DNA reads TGTGCCAGCAGTCCGGCGGGACTACTCTCAGATACGCAGTATTTT. Its protein product is CASSPAGLLSDTQYF.

This clonotype was counted at least ten times. This chain connects TRBV5-5 to TRBJ2-1; D tentatively reads TRBD1 or TRBD2 (5 bases each). The CDR3 covers 14 residues. Germline lookup yields CDR1 SGHKS and CDR2 YYEKEE (reference sequence). Deletions cut 4 bases from V and 10 bases from J, with 18 bases between. CDR3 protein: CASSGGTVGEEQFF. The CDR3 DNA sequence: TGTGCCAGCAGCGGTGGGACGGTCGGGGAAGAGCAGTTCTTC.

This clonotype appeared many times. The chain links TRBV6-1 to TRBJ2-7, with 7 bases fitting TRBD2. Trimming removed 6 bases from V and 7 bases from J; junction bases left unmatched: 9. The V gene's germline CDR1 is MNHNS and CDR2 SASEGT. CDR3 size: 13 residues. CDR3 sequence (DNA): TGTGCCAGCAGGGGGGGGGGAGTATGGGAGCAGTACTTC. This codes for CASRGGGVWEQYF.